Presented here are 32 T cell receptor beta chains from one specimen sequenced in a study of PD-1 blockade in classical Hodgkin lymphoma (TCRdb year 2020). The library was made by the immunoSEQ multiplex PCR assay. TCRdb limited this immuneACCESS table to in-frame rearrangements with V and J called. A share of clones is missing; checked studies link under half to unresolved V genes, and the rest is unexplained. The sample yields about 33,000 clones; about 70% were counted once. About 3.9% of the sample is taken by the ten largest. The time point label for this specimen denotes: cycle 4 day 1 (C4D1), after 6 weeks of nivolumab. Relapse after autologous stem cell transplantation had occurred in all trial patients, and cohorts A, B and C were distinguished by prior brentuximab vedotin exposure. The material sequenced was peripheral blood mononuclear cells (PBMCs), taken before the fourth cycle of nivolumab. The source is a human donor with classical Hodgkin lymphoma.

The chain combines TRBV30 with TRBJ1-2, with D maybe TRBD1 (5 bases). CDR3 length equals 13 residues. Germline V CDR1 and CDR2: GTSNPN, SVGIG (reference sequence). The V end lost 0 bases, the J end lost 6 bases, and 11 bases lay between the germline ends. CDR3 residues: CAWSVRGDDGYTF. The DNA for the CDR3 is TGTGCCTGGAGTGTAAGGGGTGATGATGGCTACACCTTC.

The CDR3 DNA is TGTGCCAGCAGACCCCGCGGGGGGCTCGGAAACACCATATATTTT. Translating gives CASRPRGGLGNTIYF. This chain connects TRBV27 to TRBJ1-3; perhaps TRBD1 as D (6 bases). This CDR3 has 15 residues. CDR1 and CDR2 from the germline V gene are MNHEY and SMNVEV (reference sequence). The V end was cut by 6 bases, the J end by 4 bases, with 16 bases between.

The CDR3, as DNA: TGTGCCAGTAAAGGGGACACAGATACGCAGTATTTT. Protein: CASKGDTDTQYF. The chain links TRBV19 to TRBJ2-3, with a tentative D call TRBD1 (5 bases). The CDR3 is made up of 12 amino acids. Trimming shortened V by 7 bases and J by 2 bases, and 7 bases separated the two germline ends. CDR1 is LNHDA and CDR2 is SQIVND in the germline V gene (reference sequence).

This clone rates as medium-sized. The V gene is TRBV27, the J gene TRBJ1-2; D is unresolved. The V gene lost 3 bases and the J gene lost 4 bases, with 9 bases spanning the gap. CDR1 and CDR2 from the germline V gene are MNHEY and SMNVEV (reference sequence). This CDR3 is 13 amino acids long. The CDR3: CASSLDGSYGYTF. CDR3 sequence (DNA): TGTGCCAGCAGTTTGGACGGGAGCTATGGCTACACCTTC.

This clone was counted only a few times. The chain joins TRBV4-1 to TRBJ1-2; no definite D call. The CDR3 contains 17 residues. Germline V gives CDR1 MGHRA, CDR2 YSYEKL. Trimming left V 0 bases short and J 4 bases short, with 18 bases between. CDR3 in DNA: TGCGCCAGCAGCCAAGAGAGGGTGGTCTGGGAAAGCTATGGCTACACCTTC. Translating it yields CASSQERVVWESYGYTF.

The chain joins TRBV7-2 to TRBJ1-5; D not resolved. CDR3 length equals 15 residues. Germline lookup yields CDR1 SGHTA and CDR2 FQGNSA. V lost 4 bases to trimming and J lost 0 bases, with 10 bases between them. CDR3 DNA sequence: TGTGCCAGCAGCTGTGATTCGGGTAGCAATCAGCCCCAGCATTTT. It yields the protein CASSCDSGSNQPQHF.

The J gene is TRBJ2-3, the V gene TRBV27, with D possibly matching TRBD1 (5 bases). V was cut by 4 bases and J by 9 bases, with 11 bases left in between. CDR3 length equals 12 residues. The germline V gene has CDR1 MNHEY and CDR2 SMNVEV (reference sequence). The CDR3 loop reads CASSSQGSTQYF. The CDR3 DNA reads TGTGCCAGCAGTTCGCAGGGTTCAACGCAGTATTTT.

This sequence joins TRBV13 and TRBJ1-1, with D possibly TRBD1 on 6 matching bases. V shed 5 bases and J shed 2 bases, with 15 bases lying between them. There are 15 residues in the CDR3. CDR1 PRHDT and CDR2 FYEKMQ come from the germline V gene (reference sequence). DNA of the CDR3: TGTGCCAGCAGCATTCTCGGGGGGCTTAACACTGAAGCTTTCTTT. This sequence encodes CASSILGGLNTEAFF.

The rearrangement joins TRBV27 to TRBJ1-6; D gene uncertain. V lost 5 bases, J lost 1 base, and 6 bases lay in between. Germline lookup yields CDR1 MNHEY and CDR2 SMNVEV (reference sequence). This CDR3 region has 14 residues. For the CDR3, the DNA is TGTGCCAGCAGTGTAAGGTCCTATAATTCACCCCTCCACTTT. This encodes CASSVRSYNSPLHF.

The chain carries TRBV9 and TRBJ1-3, with D possibly matching TRBD1 (6 bases). Trimming shortened V by 3 bases and J by 2 bases, and 12 bases separated the two germline ends. Looked up from germline, CDR1 is SGDLS and CDR2 is YYNGEE. The CDR3 length is 15 residues. CDR3 DNA: TGTGCCAGCAGCGCAACAGGGTCTACTGGAAACACCATATATTTT. Translation: CASSATGSTGNTIYF.

Only one count was recorded for this clone. V is TRBV7-9 and J is TRBJ1-5, with TRBD1 identical over 7 bases. CDR1 SEHNR and CDR2 FQNEAQ come from the germline V gene (reference sequence). After removal of 4 bases from V and 3 bases from J, the junction contained 6 bases not matched to a gene. There are 15 residues in the CDR3. The CDR3 here is CASSSMDRSNQPQHF. The CDR3 region has the DNA TGTGCCAGCAGCTCAATGGACAGGTCCAATCAGCCCCAGCATTTT.

The chain has TRBV5-1 and TRBJ2-7, with 10 positions matching TRBD1. V dropped 4 bases and J dropped 2; count of bases not matched to a gene: 3. Germline loops: CDR1 SGHRS, CDR2 YFSETQ. The CDR3 loop spans 14 amino acids. As DNA, the CDR3 is TGCGCCAGCAGCGGCGGACAGGGGGCCTACGAGCAGTACTTC. Protein: CASSGGQGAYEQYF. The complete variable domain, with remaining parts taken from reference TRBV5-1 and TRBJ2-7, reads KAGVTQTPRYLIKTRGQQVTLSCSPISGHRSVSWYQQTPGQGLQFLFEYFSETQRNKGNFPGRFSGRQFSNSRSEMNVSTLELGDSALYLCASSGGQGAYEQYFGPGTRLTVT.

The V gene is TRBV30, the J gene TRBJ2-1; D is ambiguous. Looked up from germline, CDR1 is GTSNPN and CDR2 is SVGIG (reference sequence). The CDR3 is 13 residues long. V was shortened by 0 bases and J by 6 bases, with 9 bases between the two germline ends. CDR3 sequence (DNA): TGTGCCTGGAGTGTACACTTAGGCAATGAGCAGTTCTTC. Translating it yields CAWSVHLGNEQFF.

The rearrangement links TRBV6-5 to TRBJ1-2; 7 bases line up with TRBD1. In germline, CDR1 is MNHEY, CDR2 SVGAGI. V dropped 5 bases and J dropped 9; count of bases not matched to a gene: 12. This CDR3 has 14 residues. CDR3 bases: TGTGCCAGCAGTGTCCAGGGGGGGGGTCCTAGCTACACCTTC. It yields the protein CASSVQGGGPSYTF.

The count of this clone is one. The J gene is TRBJ2-3, the V gene TRBV9; 8 nucleotides match TRBD1. The V gene end was trimmed by 0 bases and the J gene end by 3 bases; junction bases not matched to a gene: 3. The CDR3 contains 15 residues. Germline V CDR1 and CDR2: SGDLS, YYNGEE. CDR3 region: CASSVDRGWTDTQYF. The DNA for the CDR3 is TGTGCCAGCAGCGTAGACAGGGGGTGGACAGATACGCAGTATTTT.

The rearrangement joins TRBV5-1 to TRBJ2-3; D perhaps matches TRBD2 (6 bases). Between the trimmed V and J ends, which lost 4 bases and 1 base, there was a span of 16 bases. This CDR3 is 16 amino acids long. Germline CDR1 SGHRS, CDR2 YFSETQ. The CDR3 spells CASSLGGPSGTDTQYF. As DNA, the CDR3 is TGCGCCAGCAGCCTAGGAGGGCCGTCGGGCACAGATACGCAGTATTTT.

Only one count was recorded for this clone. This chain links TRBV10-2 with TRBJ2-3; D is undetermined. CDR1 is WSHSY and CDR2 is SAAADI in the germline V gene. The ends were cut back, 6 bases at V and 5 bases at J, with 18 bases in the middle. The CDR3 runs to 15 residues. The CDR3 coding sequence is TGCGCCAGCAGACCCGCGGTCACCTGGGGAGATACGCAGTATTTT. This encodes CASRPAVTWGDTQYF.

The J gene is TRBJ2-1, the V gene TRBV7-9; D not certain. V was pared by 1 base and J by 9 bases, with 13 bases between. Looked up from germline, CDR1 is SEHNR and CDR2 is FQNEAQ (reference sequence). The CDR3 runs to 14 residues. CDR3 residues: CASSLVGVKREQFF. In nucleotides, the CDR3 is TGTGCCAGCAGCTTAGTTGGAGTCAAGCGTGAGCAGTTCTTC.

The chain couples TRBV6-1 to TRBJ1-3; 11 bases map to TRBD1. Germline assignment: CDR1 MNHNS and CDR2 SASEGT. J gave up 3 bases and V 7 bases, and 5 bases lay outside the gene matches. CDR3 size: 15 residues. The CDR3 is CASTRTGGVGNTIYF. CDR3 DNA sequence: TGTGCCAGCACCCGGACAGGGGGCGTTGGAAACACCATATATTTT.

This rearrangement joins TRBV27 to TRBJ1-2; D is undetermined. This CDR3 contains 14 residues. Germline-derived CDR1 and CDR2 are MNHEY and SMNVEV (reference sequence). V was cut by 4 bases and J by 4 bases, with 13 bases left in between. The chain's CDR3 is CASSSFEHPYGYTF. CDR3 sequence (DNA): TGTGCCAGCAGTTCCTTCGAACATCCCTATGGCTACACCTTC.

The chain recombines TRBV2 with TRBJ1-5; 9 positions agree with TRBD1. Trimming at V came to 4 bases and at J to 6 bases, leaving 7 bases not matched to a gene. The CDR3 is 15 amino acids. Germline V gene lookup returns CDR1 SNHLY and CDR2 FYNNEI. In DNA form, the CDR3 reads TGTGCCAGCAGTGGTAGAGGACAGGGGATTCAGCCCCAGCATTTT. Translating it yields CASSGRGQGIQPQHF.

This clone has just a few counts. The chain is built from TRBV9 and TRBJ2-3; 9 bases line up with TRBD2. The CDR3 runs 16 residues. Per germline, CDR1 SGDLS and CDR2 YYNGEE. V shed 0 bases and J 5 bases; nucleotides not matched to a gene: 7. This CDR3 reads CASSVEAGGPVDTQYF. In DNA, the CDR3 is TGTGCCAGCAGCGTAGAGGCGGGAGGGCCTGTAGATACGCAGTATTTT.

The chain recombines TRBV5-6 with TRBJ2-1; TRBD2 matches 8 bases. From germline, CDR1 is SGHDT and CDR2 YYEEEE. This CDR3 is built from 15 residues. Trimming took 1 base from V and 7 from J; bases not matched to a gene: 7. CDR3: CASSLTGRAWNEQFF. The DNA for the CDR3 is TGTGCCAGCAGCTTGACCGGGAGGGCGTGGAATGAGCAGTTCTTC.

The rearrangement links TRBV10-3 to TRBJ1-2; maybe TRBD1 (6 bases). Looked up from germline, CDR1 is ENHRY and CDR2 is SYGVKD. The CDR3 has 14 amino acids. Trimming removed 4 bases from V and 8 bases from J, with 17 bases in between. The CDR3 loop reads CAISAPNTGRGYTF. CDR3 DNA: TGTGCCATCAGTGCCCCGAACACAGGGAGAGGCTACACCTTC.

This rearrangement joins TRBV19 to TRBJ2-5; TRBD2 agrees at 12 bases. In germline, CDR1 is LNHDA, CDR2 SQIVND (reference sequence). V trimming: 3 bases; J trimming: 4 bases; junction bases outside the gene matches: 3. CDR3 length: 15 residues. The CDR3 here is CASSILGLAGETQYF. Written as DNA, the CDR3 is TGTGCCAGTAGTATCCTGGGACTAGCGGGAGAGACCCAGTACTTC.

The V gene is TRBV7-2, the J gene TRBJ2-7; 11 nucleotides align to TRBD2. CDR3 length equals 17 residues. Germline CDR1 is SGHTA and CDR2 is FQGNSA. Losses at the gene ends were 2 bases for V and 6 bases for J; bases not matched to a gene: 12. The CDR3 DNA reads TGTGCCAGCAGCTTATCCGGTACTAGCGGGGGAGGGGGCGAGCAGTACTTC. Its translation: CASSLSGTSGGGGEQYF.

The V and J genes are TRBV27 and TRBJ2-1; D may correspond to TRBD1 or TRBD2 (6 bases each). This CDR3 region has 14 residues. CDR1 MNHEY and CDR2 SMNVEV come from the germline V gene (reference sequence). Trimming took off 2 bases at V and 7 bases at J, with 12 bases between the two ends. CDR3 residues: CASSLVGGGNEQFF. The CDR3 bases are TGTGCCAGCAGTTTAGTGGGGGGCGGGAATGAGCAGTTCTTC.

This rearrangement joins TRBV6-5 to TRBJ2-5; 11 nucleotides line up with TRBD2. Per the germline V gene, CDR1 is MNHEY and CDR2 is SVGAGI. The CDR3 spans 15 residues. The trim removed 6 bases at V and 4 bases at J, leaving 7 bases unmatched. The CDR3 sequence: CASRASGRRGETQYF. DNA for the CDR3: TGTGCCAGCAGGGCTAGCGGGAGGAGGGGAGAGACCCAGTACTTC.

This clone was observed a few times. This rearrangement joins TRBV27 to TRBJ1-1; maybe TRBD1 (5 bases). Trimming removed 3 bases at V and 4 bases at J, with 9 bases between. CDR3 length equals 13 residues. CDR1 is MNHEY and CDR2 is SMNVEV in the germline V gene (reference sequence). CDR3 DNA: TGTGCCAGCAGTTTTTTTGGGGGCACTGAAGCTTTCTTT. Amino acid sequence: CASSFFGGTEAFF.

The chain carries TRBV27 and TRBJ2-5; 9 positions match TRBD2. The CDR3 covers 13 residues. Germline CDR1 and CDR2: MNHEY and SMNVEV (reference sequence). V lost 8 bases, J lost 4 bases, and 5 bases stayed unmatched. The CDR3 sequence is CASASGNGETQYF. CDR3 DNA sequence: TGTGCCAGCGCTAGCGGGAATGGAGAGACCCAGTACTTC.

The V gene is TRBV19, the J gene TRBJ2-7, with 7 bases lining up with TRBD1. The CDR3 is 14 amino acids. V gave up 2 bases and J gave up 6 bases; unmatched junction bases: 7. Germline CDR1 and CDR2: LNHDA and SQIVND (reference sequence). The CDR3 is CASSISDRSGEQYF. In DNA form, the CDR3 reads TGTGCCAGTAGTATATCGGACAGGTCTGGCGAGCAGTACTTC. The complete variable domain, with remaining parts taken from reference TRBV19 and TRBJ2-7, reads DGGITQSPKYLFRKEGQNVTLSCEQNLNHDAMYWYRQDPGQGLRLIYYSQIVNDFQKGDIAEGYSVSREKKESFPLTVTSAQKNPTAFYLCASSISDRSGEQYFGPGTRLTVT.

CDR3 region: CAWIRGALGTQYF. The DNA of the CDR3 is TGTGCCTGGATCCGGGGGGCCCTCGGGACCCAGTACTTC. The chain recombines TRBV30 with TRBJ2-5; a weak D match, TRBD2 (7 bases). Germline-derived CDR1 and CDR2 are GTSNPN and SVGIG (reference sequence). This CDR3 comprises 13 residues. With 4 bases removed from V and 7 bases from J, the gap between germline ends came to 16 bases.